A selection of T cell receptor beta chains follows, all from one sample in a study of T cell repertoires in cytomegalovirus infection. These receptors' antigens are unknown. Via MiXCR, TCRdb re-called the reads, giving one row per CDR3 protein. The data show approximately 590,000 distinct CDR3 sequences, about 40% seen once. This sample comprised cultured PBMCs, obtained from culture after CMV antigen stimulation. These receptors came from a human donor in good health (CMV status not recorded). Some clones in this sample may be carry-over from other donors' samples. Each CDR3 is given with its conserved first and last residue. The order of the fields is clone size, D gene, V gene, J gene, CDR3 protein, CDR3 DNA. D genes are given only for firm matches. The listing skips clone size in some rows; elsewhere it reads once, few, many or a size class.

>NA|NA|TRBV19|TRBJ1-1
CASVARGTEAFF
TGTGCCAGCGTGGCTAGGGGAACCGAAGCTTTCTTT
>NA|NA|TRBV11-2|TRBJ2-3
CASTTRWGTDTQYF
TGTGCCAGCACCACCAGGTGGGGCACAGATACGCAGTATTTT
>NA|TRBD2|TRBV4-3|TRBJ2-1
CASSPRLAGINEQFF
TGCGCCAGCAGCCCTAGACTAGCGGGGATCAATGAGCAGTTCTTC
>NA|TRBD1|TRBV4-3|TRBJ2-6
CASSQHLDRDGANVLTF
TGCGCCAGCAGCCAACACCTCGACAGGGATGGGGCCAACGTCCTGACTTTC
>NA|NA|TRBV7-2|TRBJ2-7
CASSHGTLYEQYF
TGTGCCAGCAGCCACGGGACTCTGTACGAGCAGTACTTC
>NA|TRBD1|TRBV28|TRBJ1-4
CASSSRQGAGKLFF
TGTGCCAGCAGTTCGCGACAGGGGGCGGGAAAACTGTTTTTT
>few|TRBD1|TRBV19|TRBJ1-1
CASSPWTGERGTEAFF
TGTGCCAGTAGTCCTTGGACAGGGGAAAGGGGCACTGAAGCTTTCTTT
>many|TRBD2|TRBV7-2|TRBJ2-3
CASSISGSYTDTQYF
TGTGCCAGCAGCATTAGCGGGTCTTACACAGATACGCAGTATTTT
>many|TRBD1|TRBV7-2|TRBJ1-5
CASSLKTGEQPQHF
TGTGCCAGCAGCTTAAAGACAGGGGAACAGCCCCAGCATTTT
>NA|TRBD2|TRBV27|TRBJ2-1
CASSQRLAGGSPYNEQFF
TGTGCCAGCAGCCAAAGACTAGCGGGAGGGTCACCCTACAATGAGCAGTTCTTC
>few|NA|TRBV6-1|TRBJ2-5
CASSEGQETQYF
TGTGCCAGCAGTGAAGGCCAAGAGACCCAGTACTTC
>few|NA|TRBV7-9|TRBJ2-1
CASSFWATNEQFF
TGTGCCAGCAGCTTTTGGGCGACCAATGAGCAGTTCTTC
>few|TRBD2|TRBV7-9|TRBJ2-5
CASSTSGQETQYF
TGTGCCAGCAGCACTAGCGGACAAGAGACCCAGTACTTC
>many|NA|TRBV7-6|TRBJ2-3
CASSYPRDTQYF
TGTGCCAGCAGCTATCCCCGGGATACGCAGTATTTT
>few|NA|TRBV7-2|TRBJ1-5
CASSFWGNQPQHF
TGTGCCAGCAGCTTCTGGGGCAATCAGCCCCAGCATTTT
>few|TRBD1|TRBV7-3|TRBJ1-1
CASSFWTQGMNTEAFF
TGTGCCAGCAGCTTTTGGACACAGGGGATGAACACTGAAGCTTTCTTT
>NA|TRBD1|TRBV27|TRBJ1-6
CASTTGGSNSPLHF
TGTGCCAGCACGACAGGGGGATCCAATTCACCCCTCCACTTT
>many|TRBD1|TRBV7-2|TRBJ2-2
CASSPGQGSTGELFF
TGTGCCAGCAGCCCTGGACAGGGGAGCACCGGGGAGCTGTTTTTT
>few|TRBD1|TRBV6-5|TRBJ2-3
CASSDRGGVDTQYF
TGTGCCAGCAGCGACAGGGGAGGTGTAGATACGCAGTATTTT
>few|NA|TRBV7-6|TRBJ1-2
CASSLSRGYTF
TGTGCCAGCAGCTTATCCCGTGGCTACACCTTC
>NA|NA|TRBV7-2|TRBJ1-6
CASSQLMSSPLHF
TGTGCCAGCAGCCAATTAATGAGTTCACCCCTCCACTTT
>NA|NA|TRBV29-1|TRBJ2-5
CSGAIGGTQYF
TGCAGCGGCGCGATTGGAGGGACCCAGTACTTC
>few|NA|TRBV12-3/TRBV12-4|TRBJ1-6
CASSFKENSPLHF
TGTGCCAGCAGTTTCAAGGAGAATTCACCCCTCCACTTT
>NA|NA|TRBV7-6|TRBJ2-5
CASNRIYGETQYF
TGTGCCAGCAACCGAATCTACGGAGAGACCCAGTACTTC
>NA|NA|TRBV7-2|TRBJ2-2
CASSSQSKVFF
TGTGCCAGCAGCTCTCAATCGAAGGTGTTTTTT
>NA|NA|TRBV6-5|TRBJ2-5
CASTQPGGEETQYF
TGTGCCAGCACCCAACCAGGGGGGGAAGAGACCCAGTACTTC
>NA|TRBD2|TRBV11-2|TRBJ2-7
CASSPRRRERYEQYF
TGTGCCAGCAGCCCGAGGAGGCGGGAGCGCTACGAGCAGTACTTC
>NA|TRBD2|TRBV5-4|TRBJ2-7
CASSSTGTSGRRLYEQYF
TGTGCCAGCAGCTCAACCGGGACTAGCGGAAGGAGGCTCTACGAGCAGTACTTC
>NA|NA|TRBV28|TRBJ2-5
CASERFRALKETQYF
TGTGCCAGCGAAAGATTCCGCGCACTTAAAGAGACCCAGTACTTC
>once|NA|TRBV7-6|TRBJ1-2
CASSSGQTGILGYTF
TGTGCCAGCAGCTCGGGACAAACGGGGATATTGGGCTACACCTTC
>few|NA|TRBV28|TRBJ1-6
CASSLTQNSPLHF
TGTGCCAGCAGTTTAACACAGAATTCACCCCTCCACTTT
>few|NA|TRBV6-1|TRBJ1-4
CASSEREVSNEKLFF
TGTGCCAGCAGTGAAAGGGAGGTTTCTAATGAAAAACTGTTTTTT
>NA|NA|TRBV27|TRBJ2-1
CASSLIRDVGNEQFF
TGTGCCAGCAGTTTAATCAGGGATGTAGGCAATGAGCAGTTCTTC
>NA|TRBD1|TRBV12-3/TRBV12-4|TRBJ2-3
CASTSTGDPDTQYF
TGTGCCAGCACTTCCACAGGGGACCCAGATACGCAGTATTTT
>NA|NA|TRBV7-8|TRBJ1-1
CASSPGFVAEAFF
TGTGCCAGCAGCCCAGGGTTTGTCGCTGAAGCTTTCTTT
>few|NA|TRBV7-4|TRBJ2-2
CASSRRATGELFF
TGTGCCAGCAGCCGACGCGCCACCGGGGAGCTGTTTTTT
>few|NA|TRBV6-1|TRBJ1-1
CASSEAGPIGAFF
TGTGCCAGCAGTGAAGCGGGACCTATTGGCGCTTTCTTT
>NA|TRBD2|TRBV7-2|TRBJ2-5
CASSWSGSGETQYF
TGTGCCAGCAGTTGGAGCGGGAGTGGAGAGACCCAGTACTTC
>NA|TRBD1|TRBV12-3/TRBV12-4|TRBJ1-3
CASSPRDRGAGNTIYF
TGTGCCAGCAGTCCGCGGGACAGGGGAGCTGGAAACACCATATATTTT
>many|NA|TRBV7-2|TRBJ2-3
CASSSEGSTDTQYF
TGTGCCAGCAGCTCCGAGGGGAGCACAGATACGCAGTATTTT
>NA|NA|TRBV4-1|TRBJ2-7
CASSQEGTGARRSYEQYF
TGCGCCAGCAGCCAAGAAGGAACGGGGGCCAGGCGGTCCTACGAGCAGTACTTC
>many|TRBD2|TRBV7-2|TRBJ2-5
CASSLGPPWRGGRMETQYF
TGTGCCAGCAGCTTAGGGCCCCCCTGGCGGGGGGGTCGGATGGAGACCCAGTACTTC
>few|TRBD2|TRBV7-8|TRBJ2-7
CASRPGGSYEQYF
TGTGCCAGCCGACCGGGGGGGTCTTACGAGCAGTACTTC
>NA|NA|TRBV7-2|TRBJ1-2
CASSLGERMDGYTF
TGTGCCAGCAGCTTAGGGGAGAGGATGGATGGCTACACCTTC
>NA|TRBD2|TRBV28|TRBJ2-7
CASSLRTSGISYEQYF
TGTGCCAGCAGTTTACGGACTAGCGGCATCTCCTACGAGCAGTACTTC
>few|NA|TRBV6-1|TRBJ2-5
CASSELGERETQYF
TGTGCCAGCAGCGAGCTGGGGGAGAGGGAGACCCAGTACTTC
>few|NA|TRBV5-1|TRBJ1-4
CASSLGGYTNEKLFF
TGCGCCAGCAGCTTGGGGGGTTATACTAATGAAAAACTGTTTTTT
>once|NA|TRBV25-1|TRBJ1-5
CASSVGWGNQPQHF
TGTGCCAGCAGTGTCGGCTGGGGCAATCAGCCCCAGCATTTT
>NA|TRBD1|TRBV4-1|TRBJ1-4
CASSPLGQGRMGSEKLFF
TGCGCCAGCAGCCCCCTCGGACAGGGTAGGATGGGTAGCGAAAAACTGTTTTTT
>NA|TRBD2|TRBV5-1|TRBJ2-3
CASSLVLAGVEDTQYF
TGCGCCAGCAGCTTGGTGTTGGCGGGGGTGGAAGATACGCAGTATTTT
>few|TRBD2|TRBV7-2|TRBJ2-3
CASLRGGRTTDTQYF
TGTGCCAGCCTCAGAGGCGGGAGAACCACAGATACGCAGTATTTT
>NA|NA|TRBV7-6|TRBJ2-4
CASSLGQGGNLLAKNIQYF
TGTGCCAGCAGCTTGGGACAAGGAGGGAATTTACTAGCCAAAAACATTCAGTACTTC